This T cell receptor beta chain was captured in a study of blood T cell repertoires in COVID-19. The wider study: Sites in the United States, Italy and Spain provided acute and convalescent COVID-19 samples. From T cells, B-cell-depleted T cells, or PBMCs came the material, which was cDNA or gDNA.

Symptom resolution, clearance, or two negative PCRs marked donors in Cohort 3 as recovered. V was pared by 4 bases and J by 7 bases, with 6 bases of the junction left unmatched. The germline gives CDR1 MGHRA, CDR2 YSYEKL. This CDR3 is 15 amino acids long. Sequencing used immunoSEQ multiplex PCR; TCRdb keeps in-frame clones, though not all of them. The sample gives around 370,000 clones, 85% to 90% of which show up once; about 1.2% is in the top ten. The chain is built from TRBV4-1 and TRBJ1-4; TRBD1 agrees at 10 bases. This sequence originates from a woman in her late teens or twenties who had recovered from COVID-19. The sample taken for sequencing was PBMCs or T cells enriched from blood (not recorded which). CDR3 protein: CASSLDRGQGEKLFF. CDR3 DNA: TGCGCCAGCAGCCTTGACAGGGGGCAGGGTGAAAAACTGTTTTTT.